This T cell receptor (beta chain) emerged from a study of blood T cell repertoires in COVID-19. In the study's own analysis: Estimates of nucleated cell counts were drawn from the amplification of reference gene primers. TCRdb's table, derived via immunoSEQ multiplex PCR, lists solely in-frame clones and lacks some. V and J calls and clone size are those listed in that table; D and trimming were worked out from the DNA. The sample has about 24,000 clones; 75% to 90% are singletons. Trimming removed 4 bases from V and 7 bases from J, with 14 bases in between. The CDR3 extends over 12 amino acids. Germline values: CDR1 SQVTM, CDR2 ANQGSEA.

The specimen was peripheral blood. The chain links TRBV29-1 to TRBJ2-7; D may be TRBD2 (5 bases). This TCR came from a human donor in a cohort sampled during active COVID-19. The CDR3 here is CSVALGRGEQYF. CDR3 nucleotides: TGCAGCGTTGCCTTAGGTAGAGGGGAGCAGTACTTC.